Presented here are 17 T cell receptor beta chains from one specimen sequenced in a study of Graves' ophthalmopathy and Graves' hyperthyroidism. Beta-chain TCR CDR3 regions were amplified from RNA transcripts. The first round was an RT-PCR with HTBI primers, and the second round was a multiplex PCR. One entry per CDR3 protein results from TCRdb running MiXCR on the multiplex PCR reads. The sample contains about 620,000 distinct CDR3 sequences, approximately 22% of which appear only once. Sequencing was performed on peripheral blood. The receptors were sampled from a woman under 30 with stable Graves' hyperthyroidism. Some clones in this sample may be carry-over from other donors' samples.

In its sample, this clonotype was seen many times. The rearrangement joins TRBV6-5 to TRBJ2-5; no firm D call. CDR3 length: 13 residues. V was clipped by 4 bases and J by 1 base, with 7 bases between them. The V gene's germline CDR1 is MNHEY and CDR2 SVGAGI. This chain's CDR3 is CASSLASQETQYF. As DNA, the CDR3 is TGTGCCAGCAGTTTGGCCTCCCAAGAGACCCAGTACTTC.

V gene TRBV18 combines with J gene TRBJ1-6, with TRBD1 matching 8 bases. Losses at the gene ends were 1 base for V and 9 bases for J; bases not matched to a gene: 8. CDR1 and CDR2 (germline): KGHSH, LQKENI. This CDR3 spans 16 amino acids. The CDR3 is CASSPRRTGGGSPLHF. In DNA form, the CDR3 reads TGTGCCAGCTCACCACGCCGAACAGGGGGAGGTTCACCCCTCCACTTT.

The chain has TRBV28 and TRBJ1-1, with D perhaps matching TRBD1 (5 bases). Germline V CDR1 and CDR2: MDHEN, SYDVKM. The CDR3 consists of 16 residues. V gave up 3 bases and J gave up 1 base, with 15 bases separating them. The CDR3 here is CASSFRLTDENTEAFF. The CDR3 bases are TGTGCCAGCAGTTTTCGGTTGACAGACGAGAACACTGAAGCTTTCTTT.

The chain employs TRBV12-3 or TRBV12-4 and TRBJ1-2; D not resolved. Deletions cut 6 bases from V and 7 bases from J, with 15 bases between. There are 13 residues in the CDR3. The CDR3 spells CASSLGRSGGYTF. The CDR3 DNA sequence: TGTGCCAGCAGCCTGGGGAGGTCAGGTGGCTACACCTTC.

As for this clonotype: This may be a read error: a much more frequent sequence differs by one nucleotide. This sequence joins TRBV19 and TRBJ1-1; D is undetermined. The CDR3 covers 13 residues. The germline V gene encodes CDR1 LNHDA and CDR2 SQIVND (reference sequence). The CDR3 DNA reads TGTGCCAGTAGTATCGTGGGATCCACTGGAGCTTTCTTT. Translating gives CASSIVGSTGAFF.

This clonotype was detected many times. CDR3 coding DNA: TGTGCCAGCACCCTTTTCCTTCCGGGGCTCAATTCACCCCTCCACTTT. Its translation: CASTLFLPGLNSPLHF. The chain has TRBV7-3 and TRBJ1-6, with D possibly matching TRBD1 (5 bases). The CDR3 is 16 residues long. V lost 7 bases to trimming and J lost 7 bases, with 20 bases between them. The V gene's germline CDR1 is SGHTA and CDR2 FQGTGA.

This clonotype was observed a handful of times. The V and J genes are TRBV27 and TRBJ2-2; unclear D gene. The CDR3 totals 14 residues. V lost 5 bases and J lost 7, with 14 bases in between. Germline assignment: CDR1 MNHEY and CDR2 SMNVEV (reference sequence). The CDR3 DNA is TGTGCCAGCAGTCGCCTATCGTTGAGCGGGGAGCTGTTTTTT. Translated: CASSRLSLSGELFF.

This clonotype was counted a few times. The chain couples TRBV12-3 or TRBV12-4 to TRBJ1-1, with D possibly being TRBD1 (5 bases). V lost 3 bases to trimming and J lost 1 base, with 12 bases between them. The CDR3 extends over 15 amino acids. The CDR3 bases are TGTGCCAGCAGTTTGGCCCCAACAGGGAACACTGAAGCTTTCTTT. It specifies CASSLAPTGNTEAFF.

This clonotype was picked up many times. The chain recombines TRBV2 with TRBJ2-2, with 7 bases identical to TRBD1. The CDR3 runs to 16 residues. V dropped 5 bases and J dropped 6; count of bases not matched to a gene: 12. Germline V gene sequence: CDR1 SNHLY, CDR2 FYNNEI. The CDR3 reads CASSRQGVMTSGELFF. CDR3 nucleotides: TGTGCCAGCAGTCGACAGGGTGTGATGACGTCCGGGGAGCTGTTTTTT.

This clonotype appeared many times. In DNA form, the CDR3 reads TGTGCCAGCAGTTTAAGTTCGGACTACCCCTACGAGCAGTACTTC. This codes for CASSLSSDYPYEQYF. The genes are TRBV28 and TRBJ2-7, with D tentatively TRBD2 (6 bases). Trimming removed 2 bases at V and 2 bases at J, with 13 bases between. Germline values: CDR1 MDHEN, CDR2 SYDVKM. This CDR3 is 15 amino acids long.

This clonotype was seen more than once but under ten times. An end of the junction differs from the germline gene, which may be a read error. The chain is built from TRBV29-1 and TRBJ2-7; the D gene is possibly TRBD1 (6 bases). The CDR3 is 14 amino acids. Germline CDR1 and CDR2: SQVTM and ANQGSEA. CDR3: CCVVDETGSYEQYF. In DNA, the CDR3 is TGCTGCGTTGTAGACGAAACAGGGAGCTACGAGCAGTACTTC.

In its sample, this clonotype was seen many times. V is TRBV5-1 and J is TRBJ2-7; TRBD2 aligns across 9 bases. The junction had 4 bases not matched to a gene; V was cut back by 4 bases and J by 5 bases. Germline V lookup: CDR1 SGHRS, CDR2 YFSETQ. The CDR3 consists of 13 residues. CDR3 nucleotide sequence: TGCGCCAGCAGCCACGCGGGGGGGAACGAGCAGTACTTC. It translates to CASSHAGGNEQYF. The variable domain in full, completed from reference TRBV5-1 and TRBJ2-7, reads KAGVTQTPRYLIKTRGQQVTLSCSPISGHRSVSWYQQTPGQGLQFLFEYFSETQRNKGNFPGRFSGRQFSNSRSEMNVSTLELGDSALYLCASSHAGGNEQYFGPGTRLTVT.

This clonotype occurred many times. This rearrangement joins TRBV19 to TRBJ1-5, with 10 bases identical to TRBD1. Losses at the gene ends were 4 bases for V and 2 bases for J; bases not matched to a gene: 11. Germline loops: CDR1 LNHDA, CDR2 SQIVND (reference sequence). CDR3 length: 18 residues. CDR3 loop: CASSSQTGGPGGNQPQHF. In DNA, the CDR3 is TGTGCCAGTAGTAGTCAGACAGGGGGCCCCGGAGGCAATCAGCCCCAGCATTTT.

This clonotype was observed many times. The genes are TRBV20-1 and TRBJ1-2; 10 bases fit TRBD1. CDR1 DFQATT and CDR2 SNEGSKA come from the germline V gene (reference sequence). The CDR3 totals 17 residues. The junction had 8 bases not matched to a gene; V was cut back by 1 base and J by 0 bases. As DNA, the CDR3 is TGCAGTGCTAGAGGGGGAAACGACAGGGGGCCTAACTATGGCTACACCTTC. This codes for CSARGGNDRGPNYGYTF.

The chain recombines TRBV5-1 with TRBJ2-5; D may be TRBD2 (6 bases). The CDR3 covers 12 residues. CDR1 and CDR2 from the germline V gene are SGHRS and YFSETQ. Between the trimmed V and J ends, which lost 3 bases and 4 bases, there was a span of 7 bases. Written as DNA, the CDR3 is TGCGCCAGCAGCTGGAGGGCAGAGACCCAGTACTTC. Residues: CASSWRAETQYF.

This clonotype was counted only a few times. The rearrangement links TRBV7-3 to TRBJ1-6; D may be TRBD1 (5 bases). V dropped 9 bases and J dropped 0 bases, with 12 bases sitting between them. CDR3 size: 15 residues. Looked up from germline, CDR1 is SGHTA and CDR2 is FQGTGA. The CDR3 loop is CARQRGGSYNSPLHF. CDR3 sequence (DNA): TGTGCCAGACAACGGGGGGGCTCCTATAATTCACCCCTCCACTTT.

This rearrangement joins TRBV5-1 to TRBJ2-2; 9 bases fit TRBD2. This CDR3 region has 17 residues. The J segment lost 5 bases and the V segment lost 0 bases, leaving 8 bases of the junction unmatched. Germline V gene sequence: CDR1 SGHRS, CDR2 YFSETQ. The CDR3 loop reads CASSLGSASGATGELFF. The CDR3 nucleotides read TGCGCCAGCAGCTTGGGATCGGCTAGCGGGGCGACCGGGGAGCTGTTTTTT.